Each of the 19 T cell receptor beta chains below was sequenced from the same sample in a study of control samples from healthy donors and cancer patients. Assay: immunoSEQ multiplex PCR; the TCRdb copy retains only in-frame clones and omits some. Of 95,000 to 110,000 clones in the sample, approximately 90% were seen once. Sequenced input: PBMCs. The source is a man aged 55 to 70 with lung cancer.

V is TRBV5-1 and J is TRBJ2-3; D could derive from TRBD1 or TRBD2 (5 bases each). From germline, CDR1 is SGHRS and CDR2 YFSETQ. V was trimmed by 4 bases and J by 2 bases, leaving 14 bases between them. The CDR3 runs to 15 residues. The CDR3 spells CASSPNPGPTDTQYF. The DNA of the CDR3 is TGCGCCAGCAGCCCCAACCCGGGACCCACAGATACGCAGTATTTT.

This clone was seen once. This chain joins TRBV29-1 and TRBJ1-1; 7 bases match TRBD1. Germline CDR1 and CDR2: SQVTM and ANQGSEA. This CDR3 contains 13 residues. Losses at the gene ends were 6 bases for V and 5 bases for J; bases not matched to a gene: 9. CDR3 in amino acids: CSVQRGRGTEAFF. CDR3 DNA: TGCAGCGTGCAAAGGGGGCGAGGGACTGAAGCTTTCTTT.

The chain recombines TRBV7-2 with TRBJ1-1; D may be TRBD1 (6 bases). This CDR3 has 14 residues. The germline V gene encodes CDR1 SGHTA and CDR2 FQGNSA. V was clipped by 2 bases and J by 8 bases, with 15 bases between them. The CDR3 region has the DNA TGTGCCAGCAGCTTACCGACAGGTCCCGGCGAAGCTTTCTTT. It codes for CASSLPTGPGEAFF.

The V gene is TRBV12-3 or TRBV12-4, the J gene TRBJ1-5; D unclear. The V and J ends lost 3 bases and 3 bases respectively, with 6 bases between them. The CDR3 has 13 residues. In DNA form, the CDR3 reads TGTGCCAGCAGTTTCGGAGACAATCAGCCCCAGCATTTT. It codes for CASSFGDNQPQHF.

Comment on this clone: One junction end disagrees with the germline gene, perhaps due to a read error. J is TRBJ2-2 and V is TRBV27; 10 nucleotides agree with TRBD2. This CDR3 has 17 residues. Per germline, CDR1 MNHEY and CDR2 SMNVEV (reference sequence). CDR3 sequence (DNA): TGTGCCCGCAGTTCACAAAAGCGGGGGGGCCGGACCGGGGAGCTGTTTTTT. This codes for CARSSQKRGGRTGELFF.

The J gene is TRBJ1-1, the V gene TRBV28, with a weak D call TRBD1 (5 bases). Germline-derived CDR1 and CDR2 are MDHEN and SYDVKM. Deletions cut 3 bases from V and 1 base from J, with 12 bases between. CDR3 size: 15 residues. The CDR3 is CASSFRGWENTEAFF. The CDR3 DNA follows: TGTGCCAGCAGTTTTAGGGGATGGGAGAACACTGAAGCTTTCTTT.

This sequence joins TRBV7-3 and TRBJ1-2, with D maybe TRBD1 (6 bases). Germline CDR1 reads SGHTA; CDR2 reads FQGTGA. This CDR3 region has 13 residues. Between the trimmed V and J ends, which lost 0 bases and 8 bases, there was a span of 10 bases. The CDR3 nucleotides read TGTGCCAGCAGCTTAACGGGCAGGGGAGGCTACACCTTC. Amino acid sequence: CASSLTGRGGYTF.

DNA for the CDR3: TGTGCCAGCAGATCAGAGGGCATGAACACTGAAGCTTTCTTT. Its protein product is CASRSEGMNTEAFF. The rearrangement links TRBV11-3 to TRBJ1-1; no clear D. CDR3 length: 14 residues. V lost 6 bases and J 0 bases, leaving 11 bases between the germline ends. Germline V lookup: CDR1 SGHNT, CDR2 YENEEA. Full variable domain (rest looked up from reference TRBV11-3 and TRBJ1-1): EAGVVQSPRYKIIEKKQPVAFWCNPISGHNTLYWYLQNLGQGPELLIRYENEEAVDDSQLPKDRFSAERLKGVDSTLKIQPAELGDSAVYLCASRSEGMNTEAFFGQGTRLTVV.

This sequence joins TRBV24-1 and TRBJ2-3; no definite D call. The CDR3 covers 16 residues. Trimming shortened V by 4 bases and J by 0 bases, and 13 bases separated the two germline ends. Germline V CDR1 and CDR2: KGHDR, SFDVKD. The CDR3 region is CATSESNNFSTDTQYF. The CDR3 DNA follows: TGTGCCACCAGTGAGTCGAACAATTTTAGCACAGATACGCAGTATTTT.

V is TRBV6-6 and J is TRBJ1-4; 8 bases are a match to TRBD1. The CDR3 has 16 residues. V lost 5 bases to trimming and J lost 3 bases; unmatched junction nucleotides: 8. CDR1 is MNHNY and CDR2 is SVGAGI in the germline V gene (reference sequence). This CDR3 reads CASSRLQGGSNEKLFF. CDR3 sequence (DNA): TGTGCCAGCAGTCGACTACAGGGGGGTTCTAATGAAAAACTGTTTTTT.

V and J are TRBV5-1 and TRBJ1-1, with 7 bases that match TRBD1. V trimming: 0 bases; J trimming: 7 bases; junction bases outside the gene matches: 6. CDR1 and CDR2 (germline): SGHRS, YFSETQ. CDR3 length: 14 residues. DNA for the CDR3: TGCGCCAGCAGCTTGGCAGGGGGTTATGGTGAAGCTTTCTTT. Its translation: CASSLAGGYGEAFF.

The V and J genes are TRBV5-4 and TRBJ1-4; 10 nucleotides match TRBD1. Losses at the gene ends were 4 bases for V and 7 bases for J; bases not matched to a gene: 7. CDR1 SGHNT and CDR2 YYREEE come from the germline V gene (reference sequence). This CDR3 comprises 15 residues. CDR3 sequence reads: CASSAGTGDFEKLFF. As DNA, the CDR3 is TGTGCCAGCAGCGCGGGGACAGGGGATTTTGAAAAACTGTTTTTT.

This chain uses TRBV7-3 with TRBJ1-2, with a tentative D call TRBD1 (6 bases). Germline assignment: CDR1 SGHTA and CDR2 FQGTGA. Trimming shortened V by 2 bases and J by 6 bases, and 22 bases separated the two germline ends. This CDR3 is 17 amino acids long. The CDR3 region is CASSLQPRGSQEDGYTF. DNA for the CDR3: TGTGCCAGCAGCTTACAACCCAGGGGCTCGCAGGAAGATGGCTACACCTTC.

This clone was seen a single time. V is TRBV12-5 and J is TRBJ1-1; maybe TRBD1 (5 bases). In germline, CDR1 is LGHNT, CDR2 FRNRAP. Trimming removed 2 bases from V and 0 bases from J, with 16 bases in between. The CDR3 is made up of 17 amino acids. The DNA for the CDR3 is TGTGCTAGTGGTTTGTCGCCGGACGGGACCATGAACACTGAAGCTTTCTTT. Amino acid sequence: CASGLSPDGTMNTEAFF.

The chain employs TRBV4-1 and TRBJ2-2; possible D gene TRBD1, 5 bases. Germline CDR1 reads MGHRA; CDR2 reads YSYEKL. The V and J ends lost 4 bases and 1 base respectively, with 10 bases between them. The CDR3 loop spans 15 amino acids. The CDR3 sequence is CASSRGHQNTGELFF. As DNA, the CDR3 is TGCGCCAGCAGCCGCGGACACCAGAACACCGGGGAGCTGTTTTTT.

The chain employs TRBV19 and TRBJ2-5; D gene unclear. Germline V CDR1 and CDR2: LNHDA, SQIVND (reference sequence). CDR3 size: 13 residues. V was clipped by 4 bases and J by 5 bases, with 11 bases between them. CDR3 DNA sequence: TGTGCCAGTAGTACCCCAAAAGGGGAGACCCAGTACTTC. Translation gives CASSTPKGETQYF.

This chain uses TRBV13 with TRBJ1-2, with 7 bases aligning to TRBD1. The CDR3 sequence is 12 residues long. Germline CDR1 and CDR2: PRHDT and FYEKMQ (reference sequence). V lost 5 bases, J lost 7 bases, and 4 bases stayed unmatched. CDR3 sequence: CASSTTGFGYTF. CDR3 nucleotide sequence: TGTGCCAGCAGCACGACAGGGTTTGGCTACACCTTC.

V and J are TRBV6-5 and TRBJ1-1; maybe TRBD1 (5 bases). The CDR3 length is 14 residues. V was shortened by 5 bases and J by 7 bases, with 17 bases between the two germline ends. Germline CDR1 MNHEY, CDR2 SVGAGI. CDR3 coding DNA: TGTGCCAGCAGTCGGACGTCGGGGGTTGGTGAAGCTTTCTTT. Translating gives CASSRTSGVGEAFF.

This chain links TRBV6-5 with TRBJ2-3; no reliable D call. The CDR3 spans 13 residues. V was shortened by 8 bases and J by 2 bases, with 11 bases between the two germline ends. The germline gives CDR1 MNHEY, CDR2 SVGAGI. Here the CDR3 DNA reads TGTGCCAGCTTGGCAGTAAACACAGATACGCAGTATTTT. Amino acid sequence: CASLAVNTDTQYF.